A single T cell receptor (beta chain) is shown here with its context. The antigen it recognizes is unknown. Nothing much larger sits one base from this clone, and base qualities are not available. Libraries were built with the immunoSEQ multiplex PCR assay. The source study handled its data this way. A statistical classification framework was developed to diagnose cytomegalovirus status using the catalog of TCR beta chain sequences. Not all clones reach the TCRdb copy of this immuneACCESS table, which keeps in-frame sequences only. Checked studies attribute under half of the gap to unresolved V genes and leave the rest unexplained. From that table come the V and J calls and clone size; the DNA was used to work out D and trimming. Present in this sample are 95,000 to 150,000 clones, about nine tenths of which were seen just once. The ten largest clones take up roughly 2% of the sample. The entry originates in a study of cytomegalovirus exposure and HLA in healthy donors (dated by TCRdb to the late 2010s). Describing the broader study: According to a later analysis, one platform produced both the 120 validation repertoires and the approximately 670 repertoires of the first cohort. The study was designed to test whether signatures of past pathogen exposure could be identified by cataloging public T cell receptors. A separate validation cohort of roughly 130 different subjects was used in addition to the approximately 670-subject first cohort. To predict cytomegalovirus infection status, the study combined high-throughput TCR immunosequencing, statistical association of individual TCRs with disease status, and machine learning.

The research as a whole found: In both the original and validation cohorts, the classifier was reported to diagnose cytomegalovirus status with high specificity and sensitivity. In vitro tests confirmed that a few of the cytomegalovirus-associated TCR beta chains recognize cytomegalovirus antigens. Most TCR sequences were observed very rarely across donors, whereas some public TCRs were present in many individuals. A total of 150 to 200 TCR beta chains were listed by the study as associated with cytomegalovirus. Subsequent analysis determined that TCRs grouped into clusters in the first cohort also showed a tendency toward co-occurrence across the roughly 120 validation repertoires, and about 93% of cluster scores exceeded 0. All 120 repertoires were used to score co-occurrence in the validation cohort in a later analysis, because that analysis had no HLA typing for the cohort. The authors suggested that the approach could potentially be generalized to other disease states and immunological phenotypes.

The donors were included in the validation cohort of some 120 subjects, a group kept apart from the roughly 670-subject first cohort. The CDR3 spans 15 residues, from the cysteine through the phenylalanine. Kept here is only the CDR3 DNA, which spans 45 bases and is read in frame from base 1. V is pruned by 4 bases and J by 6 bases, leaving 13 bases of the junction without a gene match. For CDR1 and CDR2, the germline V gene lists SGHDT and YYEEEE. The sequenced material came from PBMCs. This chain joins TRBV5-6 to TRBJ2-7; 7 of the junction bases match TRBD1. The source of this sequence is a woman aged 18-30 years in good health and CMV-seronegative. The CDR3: CASSRGQDPTREQYF. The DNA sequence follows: TGTGCCAGCAGCCGTGGACAGGACCCTACCCGCGAGCAGTACTTC.